This section outlines one T cell receptor beta chain sequence together with its context. With 5 bases removed from V and 0 bases from J, the gap between germline ends came to 11 bases. The germline gives CDR1 DFQATT, CDR2 SNEGSKA (reference sequence). There are 14 residues in the CDR3. TCRdb re-called the 5' RACE reads through MiXCR, storing one row per CDR3 protein. The table lists 500,000 to 600,000 distinct CDR3 sequences, 20% to 25% of them singletons. This record belongs to a study of identical twins. These sequences were also reported in another study, on T cells expressing NK-cell markers.

Sequenced: CD4+ T cells sorted from blood. The V and J genes are TRBV20-1 and TRBJ2-1; D gene unclear. This receptor was obtained from a woman younger than 35 in good health. The CDR3 loop is CSAQDWSSYNEQFF. The CDR3 DNA is TGCAGTGCTCAAGACTGGAGCTCCTACAATGAGCAGTTCTTC.